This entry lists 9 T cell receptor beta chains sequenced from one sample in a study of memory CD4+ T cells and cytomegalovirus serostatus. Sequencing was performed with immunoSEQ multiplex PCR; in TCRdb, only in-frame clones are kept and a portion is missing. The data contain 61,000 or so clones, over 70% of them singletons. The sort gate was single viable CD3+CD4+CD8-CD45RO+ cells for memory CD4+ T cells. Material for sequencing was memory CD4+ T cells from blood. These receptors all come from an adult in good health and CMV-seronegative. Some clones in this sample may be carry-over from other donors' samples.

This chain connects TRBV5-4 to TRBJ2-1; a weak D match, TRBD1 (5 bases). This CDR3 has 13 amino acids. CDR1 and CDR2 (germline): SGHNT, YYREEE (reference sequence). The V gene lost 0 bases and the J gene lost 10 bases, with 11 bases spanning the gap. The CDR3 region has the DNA TGTGCCAGCAGCTTGGAGTCTGGGGCCGAGCAGTTCTTC. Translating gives CASSLESGAEQFF. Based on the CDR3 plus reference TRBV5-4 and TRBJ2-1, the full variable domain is ETGVTQSPTHLIKTRGQQVTLRCSSQSGHNTVSWYQQALGQGPQFIFQYYREEENGRGNFPPRFSGLQFPNYSSELNVNALELDDSALYLCASSLESGAEQFFGPGTRLTVL.

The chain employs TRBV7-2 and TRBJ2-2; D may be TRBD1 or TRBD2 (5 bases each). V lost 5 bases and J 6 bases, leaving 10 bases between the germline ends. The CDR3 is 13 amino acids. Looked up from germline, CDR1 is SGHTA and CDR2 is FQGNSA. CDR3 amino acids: CASSQRGPGELFF. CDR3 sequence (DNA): TGTGCCAGCAGCCAGAGGGGACCCGGGGAGCTGTTTTTT. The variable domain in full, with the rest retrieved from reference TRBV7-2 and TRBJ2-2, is GAGVSQSPSNKVTEKGKDVELRCDPISGHTALYWYRQSLGQGLEFLIYFQGNSAPDKSGLPSDRFSAERTGGSVSTLTIQRTQQEDSAVYLCASSQRGPGELFFGEGSRLTVL.

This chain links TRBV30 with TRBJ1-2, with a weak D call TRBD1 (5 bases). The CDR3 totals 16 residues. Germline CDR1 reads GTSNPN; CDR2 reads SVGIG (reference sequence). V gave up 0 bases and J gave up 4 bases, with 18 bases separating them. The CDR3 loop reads CAWSVQLSRVGYGYTF. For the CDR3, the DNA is TGTGCCTGGAGTGTACAACTAAGCAGGGTTGGCTATGGCTACACCTTC.

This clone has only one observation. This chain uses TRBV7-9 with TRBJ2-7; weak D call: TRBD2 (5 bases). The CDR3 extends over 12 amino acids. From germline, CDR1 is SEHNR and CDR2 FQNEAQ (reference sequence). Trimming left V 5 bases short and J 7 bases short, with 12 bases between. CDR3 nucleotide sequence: TGTGCCAGCAGCCCTCCCTCGGGGGAGCAGTACTTC. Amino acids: CASSPPSGEQYF. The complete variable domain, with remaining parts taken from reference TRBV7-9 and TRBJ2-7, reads DTGVSQNPRHKITKRGQNVTFRCDPISEHNRLYWYRQTLGQGPEFLTYFQNEAQLEKSRLLSDRFSAERPKGSFSTLEIQRTEQGDSAMYLCASSPPSGEQYFGPGTRLTVT.

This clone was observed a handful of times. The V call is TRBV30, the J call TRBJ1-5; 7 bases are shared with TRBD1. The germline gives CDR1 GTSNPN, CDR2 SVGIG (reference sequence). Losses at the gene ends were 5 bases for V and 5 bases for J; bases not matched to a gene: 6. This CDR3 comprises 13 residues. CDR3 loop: CAWSLQGHQPQHF. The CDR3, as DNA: TGTGCCTGGTCCCTACAGGGGCATCAGCCCCAGCATTTT.

The CDR3 DNA reads as TGTGCCAGCAGTGAAGTTTATGAGACTAGCGGGAGCTACAATGAGCAGTTCTTC. This gives the protein CASSEVYETSGSYNEQFF. The rearrangement uses TRBV6-1 and TRBJ2-1, with 12 positions matching TRBD2. J gave up 3 bases and V 1 base, and 7 bases lay outside the gene matches. The CDR3 sequence is 18 residues long. Per the germline V gene, CDR1 is MNHNS and CDR2 is SASEGT.

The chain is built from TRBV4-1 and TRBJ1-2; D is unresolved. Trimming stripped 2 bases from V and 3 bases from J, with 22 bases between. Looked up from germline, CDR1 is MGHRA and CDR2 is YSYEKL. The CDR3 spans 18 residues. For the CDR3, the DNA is TGCGCCAGCAGCCAAATGAGGGTTTTGAAGGGCGCGCACTATGGCTACACCTTC. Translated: CASSQMRVLKGAHYGYTF.

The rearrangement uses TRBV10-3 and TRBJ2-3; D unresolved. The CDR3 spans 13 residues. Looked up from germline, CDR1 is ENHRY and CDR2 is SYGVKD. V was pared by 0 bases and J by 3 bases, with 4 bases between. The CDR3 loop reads CAISESKTDTQYF. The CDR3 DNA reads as TGTGCCATCAGTGAGTCTAAGACAGATACGCAGTATTTT.

The CDR3 loop reads CASSSLESEQFF. In DNA, the CDR3 is TGTGCCAGCAGTTCACTAGAGAGTGAGCAGTTCTTC. The chain uses TRBV7-8 and TRBJ2-1; D may be TRBD2 (5 bases). Deletions cut 6 bases from V and 9 bases from J, with 12 bases between. Looked up from germline, CDR1 is SGHVS and CDR2 is FQNEAQ. CDR3 length: 12 residues.